The sequence of this TCR beta chain was determined in a study of blood T cell repertoires in COVID-19. Study as a whole: Donors in the United States, Italy and Spain gave samples during acute or convalescent COVID-19. Nucleic acid was either cDNA or gDNA, and it came from T cells, B-cell-depleted T cells, or PBMCs.

Per the original data handling: By means of reference gene primer amplification, nucleated cell counts were estimated. The data were produced by immunoSEQ multiplex PCR, yet TCRdb's version contains in-frame clones alone and is incomplete. Clone size and V and J calls were adopted from that table, with D and trimming inferred from the DNA. The sample records approximately 110,000 clones, approximately 85% being singletons. Seattle patients were enrolled during active infection and followed longitudinally. Looked up from germline, CDR1 is LNHDA and CDR2 is SQIVND (reference sequence). The CDR3 consists of 15 residues. V was trimmed by 2 bases and J by 3 bases, leaving 11 bases between them.

This rearrangement joins TRBV19 to TRBJ1-5; D might be TRBD1 (6 bases). Sequencing used peripheral blood. This clonotype originated in a woman older than 75 with COVID-19, enrolled during active disease. For the CDR3, the DNA is TGTGCCAGTAGTATATTGGCAGGGGCCAATCAGCCCCAGCATTTT. Its translation is CASSILAGANQPQHF.